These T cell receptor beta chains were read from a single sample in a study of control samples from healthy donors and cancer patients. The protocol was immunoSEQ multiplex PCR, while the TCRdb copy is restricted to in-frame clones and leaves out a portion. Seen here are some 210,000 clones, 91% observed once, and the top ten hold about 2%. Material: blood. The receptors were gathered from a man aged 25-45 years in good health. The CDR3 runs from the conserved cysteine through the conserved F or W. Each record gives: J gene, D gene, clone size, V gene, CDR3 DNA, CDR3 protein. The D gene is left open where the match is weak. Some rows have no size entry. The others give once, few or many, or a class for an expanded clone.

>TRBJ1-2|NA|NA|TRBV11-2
TGTGCCAGCAGCTCCCTGGGGGCAAGGGGCTACACCTTC
CASSSLGARGYTF
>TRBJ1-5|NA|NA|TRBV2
TGTGCCAGCAGTGAAGCGAACGGGAGCAATCAGCCCCAGCATTTT
CASSEANGSNQPQHF
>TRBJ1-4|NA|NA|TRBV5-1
TGCGCCAGCAGCTTGGATGGTACTAATGAAAAACTGTTTTTT
CASSLDGTNEKLFF
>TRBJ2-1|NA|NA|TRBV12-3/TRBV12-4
TGTGCCAGCAGCCACCGGAATGAGCAGTTCTTC
CASSHRNEQFF
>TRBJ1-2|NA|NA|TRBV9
TGTGCCAGCAGCGTAGCTGCCCAAGACTATGGCTACACCTTC
CASSVAAQDYGYTF
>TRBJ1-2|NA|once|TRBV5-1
TGCGCCAGCAGCTTGCGGACAGCGGATCCGCGGGGCTACACCTTC
CASSLRTADPRGYTF
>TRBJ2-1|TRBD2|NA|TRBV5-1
TGCGCCAGCAGCCCTTGGGCGGGGGGGCACTACAATGAGCAGTTCTTC
CASSPWAGGHYNEQFF
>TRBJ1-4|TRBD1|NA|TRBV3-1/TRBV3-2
TGTGCCAGCAGCCAAGGGGGACAGTTTAATGAAAAACTGTTTTTT
CASSQGGQFNEKLFF
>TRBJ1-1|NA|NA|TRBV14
TGTGCCAGCAAGAAGAAAGGGGTCGCGGGCAACACTGAAGCTTTCTTT
CASKKKGVAGNTEAFF
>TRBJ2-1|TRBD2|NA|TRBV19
TGTGCCAGTAGTATTTGGAGCGGGGATGAGCAGTTCTTC
CASSIWSGDEQFF
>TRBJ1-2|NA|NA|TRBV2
TGTGCCAGCAACCCCTCGGGGGGCCCCCATGGCTACACCTTC
CASNPSGGPHGYTF
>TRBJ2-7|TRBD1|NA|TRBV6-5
TGTGCCAGCACTTCAGGACAGGGAGGCGAGCAGTACTTC
CASTSGQGGEQYF
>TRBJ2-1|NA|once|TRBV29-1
TGCAGCGCTGAAGGGCTGGGTACTGAGCAGTTCTTC
CSAEGLGTEQFF
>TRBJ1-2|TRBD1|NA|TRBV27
TGTGCCAGCAGTCGAGGGACAGATTATGGCTACACCTTC
CASSRGTDYGYTF